Listed below are T cell receptor beta chains from one sample, sequenced in a study of T cells expressing NK-cell markers. After re-calling the 5' RACE reads, TCRdb lists one entry per CDR3 protein, DNA absent. This repertoire includes hundreds of thousands of distinct CDR3 sequences. Sequencing input: blood T cells: a sorted CD56 or NKG2C T cell subset, CD4+ or CD8+ T cells, or bulk PBMC T cells (not recorded which). The source of these receptors is a woman between 18 and 69 years old in good health. Both conserved end residues are part of each CDR3. The order of the fields is CDR3 protein, V gene, J gene.

CDR3: CASTIAGDSYNEQFF; V: TRBV12-3/TRBV12-4; J: TRBJ2-1
CDR3: CASSLYQGTGANVPTF; V: TRBV5-8; J: TRBJ2-6
CDR3: CASSLGIGDPSTDTQYF; V: TRBV7-9; J: TRBJ2-3
CDR3: CASSQGWGGRYEQYF; V: TRBV4-1; J: TRBJ2-7
CDR3: CASSWTRTYEQYF; V: TRBV11-2; J: TRBJ2-7
CDR3: CASVGEGLGLAKNIQYF; V: TRBV25-1; J: TRBJ2-4
CDR3: CAISFEGTGNTEAFF; V: TRBV10-3; J: TRBJ1-1
CDR3: CATSRTRQNTDTQYF; V: TRBV15; J: TRBJ2-3
CDR3: CASSLGGLKETQYF; V: TRBV5-1; J: TRBJ2-5
CDR3: CSARGGQNSNQPQHF; V: TRBV20-1; J: TRBJ1-5
CDR3: CASSLAYGRSQYEQYF; V: TRBV7-2; J: TRBJ2-7
CDR3: CASSQGPDGSSYNEQFF; V: TRBV3-1; J: TRBJ2-1
CDR3: CSAMRGQVTDTQYF; V: TRBV20-1; J: TRBJ2-3
CDR3: CASSQPGAPPGEAFF; V: TRBV4-3; J: TRBJ1-1
CDR3: CASSLRWTETGTGELFF; V: TRBV12-3/TRBV12-4; J: TRBJ2-2
CDR3: CASSVDLNSPLHF; V: TRBV9; J: TRBJ1-6
CDR3: CASSPGPGGELFF; V: TRBV4-3; J: TRBJ2-2
CDR3: CTSSSRGFNEQFF; V: TRBV11-1; J: TRBJ2-1
CDR3: CSARERGSTEAFF; V: TRBV20-1; J: TRBJ1-1
CDR3: CASSPSLGENTEAFF; V: TRBV7-9; J: TRBJ1-1
CDR3: CSATLGMVETQYF; V: TRBV20-1; J: TRBJ2-5
CDR3: CASSGSGGPYNEQFF; V: TRBV6-1; J: TRBJ2-1
CDR3: CSARDEGLAGAQETQYF; V: TRBV20-1; J: TRBJ2-5
CDR3: CASSQGHQGYSPLHF; V: TRBV4-3; J: TRBJ1-6
CDR3: CASRRTSGYYNEQFF; V: TRBV28; J: TRBJ2-1
CDR3: CASSLSGGRNTEAFF; V: TRBV27; J: TRBJ1-1
CDR3: CASSGRGGGETQYF; V: TRBV7-6; J: TRBJ2-5
CDR3: CASSQSRGSDTEAFF; V: TRBV23-1; J: TRBJ1-1